A selection of T cell receptor beta chains follows, all from one sample in a study of cytomegalovirus exposure and HLA in healthy donors. Sequenced by immunoSEQ multiplex PCR; TCRdb stores in-frame clones only, minus some. The table lists some 130,000 clones, 94% of them singletons. What was sequenced was PBMCs. The receptor source for this set is a man aged 18 to 29 in good health and CMV-seropositive. The CDR3 runs from the conserved cysteine through the conserved F or W. Each record gives: clone size, J gene, D gene, V gene, CDR3 length, CDR3 DNA, CDR3 protein. The D gene is left open where the match is weak. Clone size appears in some rows only: once, few, many, or a class for an expanded clone.

.,TRBJ2-7,TRBD2,TRBV30,14,TGTGCCTGGAACGGGGGACTAGACCCTTACGAGCAGTACTTC,CAWNGGLDPYEQYF
.,TRBJ2-1,.,TRBV1,18,TGCACCAGCAGCCCCTCCCGGACCCGGCTACGGAGGCACAATGAGCAGTTCTTC,CTSSPSRTRLRRHNEQFF
.,TRBJ2-7,.,TRBV10-3,16,TGTGCCATCAGTGGGGGGGGACATCAGGAGTCCTACGAGCAGTACTTC,CAISGGGHQESYEQYF
once,TRBJ1-1,TRBD1,TRBV5-1,14,TGCGCCAGCAGCTCGACAGGGGGGAACACTGAAGCTTTCTTT,CASSSTGGNTEAFF
few,TRBJ2-1,TRBD1,TRBV6-4,14,TGTGCCAGCAGTGACGGGACAGGGGGCAATGAGCAGTTCTTC,CASSDGTGGNEQFF
.,TRBJ2-5,.,TRBV7-9,14,TGTGCCAGCAGCTTAGGATCTACCGGAGAGACCCAGTACTTC,CASSLGSTGETQYF
.,TRBJ1-1,.,TRBV5-1,14,TGCGCCAGCAACCCGGGACACCGCGGGACTGAAGCTTTCTTT,CASNPGHRGTEAFF
.,TRBJ1-4,.,TRBV2,13,TGTGCCAGCAAGAGAGAGACTAATGAAAAACTGTTTTTT,CASKRETNEKLFF
once,TRBJ1-1,.,TRBV6-5,13,TGTGCCAGCAGTTATCGGGGGACCACTGAAGCTTTCTTT,CASSYRGTTEAFF
.,TRBJ1-3,TRBD1,TRBV5-1,15,TGCGCCAGCAGCCAGCAGGGGGCAACTGGAAACACCATATATTTT,CASSQQGATGNTIYF
.,TRBJ1-1,TRBD1,TRBV4-1,15,TGCGCCAGCAGCCAGGGGACCGGGACAGGGTCTGAAGCTTTCTTT,CASSQGTGTGSEAFF
.,TRBJ1-2,TRBD1,TRBV5-1,17,TGCGCCAGCAGCTTGGAACCCGGACAGGGGGCGGACTATGGCTACACCTTC,CASSLEPGQGADYGYTF
.,TRBJ2-2,.,TRBV13,15,TGTGCCAGCAGCACCGGGACACTCTTCACCGGGGAGCTGTTTTTT,CASSTGTLFTGELFF
.,TRBJ2-1,TRBD2,TRBV5-4,17,TGTGCCAGCAGCTTGGGGGGGCTAGCGGGAGGGCCTGATGAGCAGTTCTTC,CASSLGGLAGGPDEQFF
.,TRBJ1-1,TRBD1,TRBV2,14,TGTGCCAGCAGTTTAAGAAGGGCAGGGGGCCTGGCTTTCTTT,CASSLRRAGGLAFF
.,TRBJ1-2,TRBD1,TRBV7-8,18,TGTGCCAGCAGCTTAACACAGGGGTTCGACGAATCGGACTATGGCTACACCTTC,CASSLTQGFDESDYGYTF
.,TRBJ2-2,.,TRBV11-1,15,TGTGCCAGCAGCTTGGGAGCGGCTAACACCGGGGAGCTGTTTTTT,CASSLGAANTGELFF
.,TRBJ2-3,TRBD2,TRBV2,14,TGTGCCAGCAGTTCGGGGGGGACTACAGATACGCAGTATTTT,CASSSGGTTDTQYF
.,TRBJ2-5,TRBD2,TRBV28,16,TGTGCCAGCAGGTCCGGGACTAGCGTATTCCAAGAGACCCAGTACTTC,CASRSGTSVFQETQYF
.,TRBJ2-3,TRBD2,TRBV28,15,TGTGCCAGCAGTTTCCCGGGGGGAGGCACAGATACGCAGTATTTT,CASSFPGGGTDTQYF
.,TRBJ1-2,TRBD1,TRBV4-2,18,TGTGCCAGCAGCCAATTAACCTCTGGGACAGGGATTTCCTATGGCTACACCTTC,CASSQLTSGTGISYGYTF
.,TRBJ2-1,TRBD2,TRBV2,14,TGTGCCAGCAGAACTAGCGGGGCTTTTGATGAGCAGTTCTTC,CASRTSGAFDEQFF
.,TRBJ2-2,.,TRBV20-1,11,TGCAGTGCAGAACTAGCAAGGGAGCTGTTTTTT,CSAELARELFF
.,TRBJ2-6,.,TRBV6-6,15,TGTGCCAGCAGTCCCGGTGACTTGAGGGCCAACGTCCTGACTTTC,CASSPGDLRANVLTF
.,TRBJ1-1,.,TRBV5-8,15,TGTGCCAGCAGCTTGGGTTGGGGCCCAAACACTGAAGCTTTCTTT,CASSLGWGPNTEAFF
.,TRBJ1-1,.,TRBV9,13,TGTGCCAGCAGCGCCCCCCGAGGGGGGGCGGCTTTCTTT,CASSAPRGGAAFF
.,TRBJ1-6,.,TRBV7-2,17,TGTGCCAGCAGCTTACTAGGGGATAGCTCCTATAATTCACCCCTCCACTTT,CASSLLGDSSYNSPLHF
few,TRBJ2-1,.,TRBV18,12,TGTGCCAGCTCACAAAGCGGGAATGAGCAGTTCTTC,CASSQSGNEQFF
once,TRBJ1-5,TRBD1,TRBV10-3,15,TGTGCCATCAGTGCAGCCGGGACAGGCAATCAGCCCCAGCATTTT,CAISAAGTGNQPQHF
.,TRBJ2-1,TRBD2,TRBV5-1,16,TGCGCCAGCAGCCCGACCGGGACTAGCGGAACCTTGGGGCAGTTCTTC,CASSPTGTSGTLGQFF